Here is one TCR beta chain with its context. Its antigen remains unknown. Germline CDR1 reads SQVTM; CDR2 reads ANQGSEA. This CDR3 has 15 amino acids. The V and J ends lost 4 bases and 4 bases, in that order; junction bases with no gene match: 6. This specimen comes from a study of siplizumab effects on memory and regulatory T cells. Study outcomes and limitations: Apparently key alloresponse contributors, naive T cells also seemed more diverse than memory cells. Proliferating siplizumab-cultured Tregs lacked confirmed suppressive function. Roughly 80-95% of proliferating CD4+ or CD8+ clones defied assignment to a naive or memory phenotype. Siplizumab significantly decreased alloreactive sequences from unstimulated CD4+ memory cells.

Data came from immunoSEQ multiplex PCR; TCRdb stores just in-frame clones and leaves some out. The sample lists around 97,000 clones, about 94% seen once, with approximately 1.2% in the top ten. The rearrangement uses TRBV29-1 and TRBJ2-2, with 10 bases fitting TRBD2. The TCR originated in a human donor in good health. Sequences were obtained from non-Treg CD4+ T cells sorted from blood. The CDR3 spells CSVGASGRGTGELFF. The DNA of the CDR3 is TGCAGCGTTGGGGCTAGCGGGAGAGGCACCGGGGAGCTGTTTTTT.